The TCR beta chain under discussion was sequenced for a study of T cell repertoires in cytomegalovirus infection. At the level of the study: Recently identified HLA-C-restricted and well-studied HLA-B-restricted CMV epitopes were used. An indication of both CMV infection and matching HLA type came from public TCR beta signatures.

TCRdb recomputed calls from the reads with MiXCR, one row per CDR3 protein. The top ten clones hold roughly an eighth of a sample with about 900,000 distinct CDR3 sequences, approximately 31% of them seen once. Germline V gene data show CDR1 as ENHRY and CDR2 as SYGVKD. CDR3 length: 13 amino acids. The V end was cut by 7 bases, the J end by 5 bases, with 12 bases between. Overall study findings and caveats: There were HLA-C-restricted CMV-specific TCR beta clonotypes dominating the ex vivo response. Adding up the frequency of public TCR beta families identified people who carried CMV plus the relevant HLA.

Of note for this clonotype: The antigen is not known.

J is TRBJ2-1 and V is TRBV10-3, with D unclear. This sequence originates from a human donor in good health (CMV status not recorded). Some clones in this sample may be carry-over from other donors' samples. The sequenced sample was cultured CD8+ T cells from PBMCs, obtained from culture after CMV antigen stimulation. The CDR3 is CAITTDLNNEQFF. The CDR3 region has the DNA TGTGCCATCACCACGGACCTTAACAATGAGCAGTTCTTC.